The rows below give T cell receptor beta chains drawn from one sample of a study of blood T cell repertoires in COVID-19. TCRdb keeps only in-frame clones here, not all; method: immunoSEQ multiplex PCR. The profile shows 250,000 or so clones, around 90% of them singletons. What was sequenced was peripheral blood. These receptors came from a woman under 40 with acute or convalescent COVID-19. CDR3s include the opening cysteine and the closing phenylalanine or tryptophan. D genes are given only for firm matches. Some rows have no size entry. The others give once, few or many, or a class for an expanded clone.

cdr3_length: 17
v_call: TRBV4-2
j_call: TRBJ2-2
d_call: TRBD2
clone_size: -
cdr3_nt: TGTGCCAGCAGCCACCCCAGCGGGAGGGCCGACACCGGGGAGCTGTTTTTT
cdr3_aa: CASSHPSGRADTGELFF

cdr3_length: 14
v_call: TRBV9
j_call: TRBJ2-7
d_call: -
clone_size: few
cdr3_nt: TGTGCCAGCAGCGTAGGTCTGGTTAGCTACGAGCAGTACTTC
cdr3_aa: CASSVGLVSYEQYF

cdr3_length: 15
v_call: TRBV19
j_call: TRBJ2-3
d_call: TRBD2
clone_size: -
cdr3_nt: TGTGCCACCTCCCCCGGGGGGGGGCCCCTGGATACGCAGTATTTT
cdr3_aa: CATSPGGGPLDTQYF

cdr3_length: 12
v_call: TRBV12-3/TRBV12-4
j_call: TRBJ1-2
d_call: -
clone_size: -
cdr3_nt: TGTGCCAGCAGTTTATCCATCTATGGCTACACCTTC
cdr3_aa: CASSLSIYGYTF

cdr3_length: 14
v_call: TRBV6-5
j_call: TRBJ2-7
d_call: TRBD2
clone_size: -
cdr3_nt: TGTGCCAGCGGAGCGGGAGGAAGCTCCTACGAGCAGTACTTC
cdr3_aa: CASGAGGSSYEQYF

cdr3_length: 13
v_call: TRBV7-9
j_call: TRBJ2-7
d_call: -
clone_size: -
cdr3_nt: TGTGCCAGCAGCCTCCGTCTAGACTACGAGCAGTACTTC
cdr3_aa: CASSLRLDYEQYF

cdr3_length: 20
v_call: TRBV15
j_call: TRBJ2-2
d_call: TRBD2
clone_size: -
cdr3_nt: TGTGCCACCAGCACCTGGGCGCTAGCGGGAGGAGGCCGGAACACCGGGGAGCTGTTTTTT
cdr3_aa: CATSTWALAGGGRNTGELFF

cdr3_length: 14
v_call: TRBV5-6
j_call: TRBJ1-2
d_call: TRBD1
clone_size: -
cdr3_nt: TGTGCCAGCAGCCGAGGTTCAGGGGGCGAAGGCTACACCTTC
cdr3_aa: CASSRGSGGEGYTF

cdr3_length: 17
v_call: TRBV19
j_call: TRBJ2-2
d_call: -
clone_size: -
cdr3_nt: TGTGCCAGTAGACCTAGCCGCCGAGACACGAACACCGGGGAGCTGTTTTTT
cdr3_aa: CASRPSRRDTNTGELFF

cdr3_length: 13
v_call: TRBV12-3/TRBV12-4
j_call: TRBJ2-1
d_call: TRBD2
clone_size: -
cdr3_nt: TGTGCCAGCGCTACTAGCGGGAGGACCGGGCAGTTCTTC
cdr3_aa: CASATSGRTGQFF

cdr3_length: 13
v_call: TRBV7-2
j_call: TRBJ1-1
d_call: -
clone_size: -
cdr3_nt: TGTGCCAGCAGCATAACAGCGAACACTGAAGCTTTCTTT
cdr3_aa: CASSITANTEAFF

cdr3_length: 15
v_call: TRBV4-3
j_call: TRBJ2-7
d_call: -
clone_size: -
cdr3_nt: TGCGCCAGCAGCCAAGATCGGGTCTTCACCGCCGAGCAGTACTTC
cdr3_aa: CASSQDRVFTAEQYF

cdr3_length: 15
v_call: TRBV9
j_call: TRBJ2-1
d_call: TRBD2
clone_size: -
cdr3_nt: TGTGCCAGCAGCGTTGGGACTAGCGGGACCAATGAGCAGTTCTTC
cdr3_aa: CASSVGTSGTNEQFF

cdr3_length: 14
v_call: TRBV2
j_call: TRBJ2-7
d_call: -
clone_size: -
cdr3_nt: TGTGCCAGCAGTGACAGGGGTAGATCCTACGAGCAGTACTTC
cdr3_aa: CASSDRGRSYEQYF

cdr3_length: 13
v_call: TRBV5-1
j_call: TRBJ1-1
d_call: -
clone_size: -
cdr3_nt: TGCGCCAGCAGCTTGAGGTCGCAAGAGGGAGCTTTCTTT
cdr3_aa: CASSLRSQEGAFF

cdr3_length: 12
v_call: TRBV7-2
j_call: TRBJ2-7
d_call: -
clone_size: -
cdr3_nt: TGTGCCAGCAGCTTAGAGCTGGACGAGCAGTACTTC
cdr3_aa: CASSLELDEQYF

cdr3_length: 14
v_call: TRBV3-1/TRBV3-2
j_call: TRBJ1-1
d_call: -
clone_size: -
cdr3_nt: TGTGCCAGCAGCCCGGACAGCGGCAACACTGAAGCTTTCTTT
cdr3_aa: CASSPDSGNTEAFF

cdr3_length: 18
v_call: TRBV7-6
j_call: TRBJ2-1
d_call: -
clone_size: -
cdr3_nt: TGTGCCAGCAGCTTATATTCCCCCGTAGCGGCCACCTACAATGAGCAGTTCTTC
cdr3_aa: CASSLYSPVAATYNEQFF

cdr3_length: 16
v_call: TRBV7-8
j_call: TRBJ2-2
d_call: -
clone_size: -
cdr3_nt: TGTGCCAGCAGCTTCTCCGGGACTCTGAACACCGGGGAGCTGTTTTTT
cdr3_aa: CASSFSGTLNTGELFF

cdr3_length: 18
v_call: TRBV1
j_call: TRBJ1-6
d_call: -
clone_size: -
cdr3_nt: TGCACCAGCAGCCAAGGGGACAGGGGCTCCCCCTATAATTCACCCCTCCACTTT
cdr3_aa: CTSSQGDRGSPYNSPLHF

cdr3_length: 13
v_call: TRBV25-1
j_call: TRBJ2-3
d_call: -
clone_size: -
cdr3_nt: TGTGCCAGCAGTCGCCTACCTACAGATACGCAGTATTTT
cdr3_aa: CASSRLPTDTQYF

cdr3_length: 12
v_call: TRBV27
j_call: TRBJ2-1
d_call: -
clone_size: -
cdr3_nt: TGTGCCAGCAGTTCGGAGTACAATGAGCAGTTCTTC
cdr3_aa: CASSSEYNEQFF

cdr3_length: 14
v_call: TRBV7-2
j_call: TRBJ2-5
d_call: TRBD1
clone_size: -
cdr3_nt: TGTGCCAGCTCTAGTCAAGGGGGCTCAGGGACCCAGTACTTC
cdr3_aa: CASSSQGGSGTQYF

cdr3_length: 14
v_call: TRBV29-1
j_call: TRBJ1-5
d_call: -
clone_size: few
cdr3_nt: TGCAGCGTTGGAGGGAGAGAGAGCAATCAGCCCCAGCATTTT
cdr3_aa: CSVGGRESNQPQHF

cdr3_length: 14
v_call: TRBV3-1/TRBV3-2
j_call: TRBJ2-1
d_call: TRBD1
clone_size: -
cdr3_nt: TGTGCCAGCAGCCGGGGACAGGTATACAATGAGCAGTTCTTC
cdr3_aa: CASSRGQVYNEQFF

cdr3_length: 14
v_call: TRBV27
j_call: TRBJ2-1
d_call: -
clone_size: -
cdr3_nt: TGTGCCAGCAGCGACTCGAGCTCCTACAATGAGCAGTTCTTC
cdr3_aa: CASSDSSSYNEQFF

cdr3_length: 17
v_call: TRBV3-1/TRBV3-2
j_call: TRBJ2-3
d_call: TRBD1
clone_size: -
cdr3_nt: TGTGCCAGCAGCCAGAGCGCCGGACAGGGTGGTTTAGATACGCAGTATTTT
cdr3_aa: CASSQSAGQGGLDTQYF

cdr3_length: 20
v_call: TRBV9
j_call: TRBJ2-3
d_call: TRBD2
clone_size: -
cdr3_nt: TGTGCCAGCAGCGTAGATGGACTAGCGGGAGTAAGGCGGGATCGAGATACGCAGTATTTT
cdr3_aa: CASSVDGLAGVRRDRDTQYF

cdr3_length: 14
v_call: TRBV5-1
j_call: TRBJ1-6
d_call: TRBD1
clone_size: -
cdr3_nt: TGCGCCAGCAGCTTGGGACAGGGTAATTCACCCCTCCACTTT
cdr3_aa: CASSLGQGNSPLHF

cdr3_length: 12
v_call: TRBV30
j_call: TRBJ1-1
d_call: -
clone_size: -
cdr3_nt: TGTGCCTGGAGTCCCGGTTTCACTGAAGCTTTCTTT
cdr3_aa: CAWSPGFTEAFF

cdr3_length: 13
v_call: TRBV19
j_call: TRBJ2-7
d_call: TRBD1
clone_size: -
cdr3_nt: TGTGCCAGTAGTAGGGGACAGCTCGACGAGCAGTACTTC
cdr3_aa: CASSRGQLDEQYF

cdr3_length: 13
v_call: TRBV19
j_call: TRBJ2-7
d_call: TRBD1
clone_size: -
cdr3_nt: TGTGCCAGTAGACGACAGGGGGCTAACGAGCAGTACTTC
cdr3_aa: CASRRQGANEQYF

cdr3_length: 16
v_call: TRBV20-1
j_call: TRBJ1-4
d_call: -
clone_size: once
cdr3_nt: TGCAGTGCTAGTAGGGGGTTAGTCACAACTAATGAAAAACTGTTTTTT
cdr3_aa: CSASRGLVTTNEKLFF

cdr3_length: 13
v_call: TRBV19
j_call: TRBJ1-2
d_call: -
clone_size: -
cdr3_nt: TGTGCCATTACGGACAGCTTCATGGGGGGCTACACCTTC
cdr3_aa: CAITDSFMGGYTF

cdr3_length: 13
v_call: TRBV24-1
j_call: TRBJ1-1
d_call: -
clone_size: once
cdr3_nt: TGTGCCACCAGGGGACACCTAGACACTGAAGCTTTCTTT
cdr3_aa: CATRGHLDTEAFF

cdr3_length: 16
v_call: TRBV10-3
j_call: TRBJ2-3
d_call: -
clone_size: -
cdr3_nt: TGTGCCATCAGCTCAAGGACAGCTTTGCGCACAGATACGCAGTATTTT
cdr3_aa: CAISSRTALRTDTQYF

cdr3_length: 14
v_call: TRBV24-1
j_call: TRBJ2-1
d_call: TRBD1
clone_size: -
cdr3_nt: TGTGCCACCAGTGATGGACAGGGAGTCGATGAGCAGTTCTTC
cdr3_aa: CATSDGQGVDEQFF

cdr3_length: 13
v_call: TRBV6-2/TRBV6-3
j_call: TRBJ2-3
d_call: -
clone_size: -
cdr3_nt: TGTGCCAGCAGTTACAGAGGGAGGGATACGCAGTATTTT
cdr3_aa: CASSYRGRDTQYF

cdr3_length: 16
v_call: TRBV19
j_call: TRBJ2-7
d_call: -
clone_size: -
cdr3_nt: TGTGCCAGTAGTATTGACAGCGCCCTGCACTCCTACGAGCAGTACTTC
cdr3_aa: CASSIDSALHSYEQYF

cdr3_length: 15
v_call: TRBV4-3
j_call: TRBJ2-3
d_call: -
clone_size: -
cdr3_nt: TGCGCCAGCAGCCAGTCCCTCTTGAGTAAGAGTACGCAGTATTTT
cdr3_aa: CASSQSLLSKSTQYF

cdr3_length: 17
v_call: TRBV9
j_call: TRBJ2-7
d_call: TRBD2
clone_size: -
cdr3_nt: TGTGCCAGCAGCCGCGGGACTAGCGGGAGAGAGATCTACGAGCAGTACTTC
cdr3_aa: CASSRGTSGREIYEQYF

cdr3_length: 15
v_call: TRBV3-1/TRBV3-2
j_call: TRBJ2-5
d_call: -
clone_size: -
cdr3_nt: TGTGCCAGCAGCCCCGCCGGAGTATCCCAAGAGACCCAGTACTTC
cdr3_aa: CASSPAGVSQETQYF

cdr3_length: 14
v_call: TRBV7-2
j_call: TRBJ1-6
d_call: -
clone_size: few
cdr3_nt: TGTGCCAGCAGCCCCGGGGGGCATAATTCACCCCTCCACTTT
cdr3_aa: CASSPGGHNSPLHF

cdr3_length: 17
v_call: TRBV5-4
j_call: TRBJ2-1
d_call: TRBD2
clone_size: -
cdr3_nt: TGTGCCAGCAGCCCCACCTCGGCTCTAGCGGCTGAGAATGAGCAGTTCTTC
cdr3_aa: CASSPTSALAAENEQFF

cdr3_length: 15
v_call: TRBV19
j_call: TRBJ1-2
d_call: -
clone_size: -
cdr3_nt: TGTGCCAGTAGTAATACTCGTGCGGCGGGTCACGGCTACACCTTC
cdr3_aa: CASSNTRAAGHGYTF

cdr3_length: 16
v_call: TRBV30
j_call: TRBJ1-4
d_call: -
clone_size: -
cdr3_nt: TGTGCCTCAAATCCAGGGAGGAGGGCAACTAATGAAAAACTGTTTTTT
cdr3_aa: CASNPGRRATNEKLFF

cdr3_length: 17
v_call: TRBV6-2/TRBV6-3
j_call: TRBJ2-6
d_call: -
clone_size: -
cdr3_nt: TGTGCCAGCAACCCAAAACGGACAAGCTCTGGGGCCAACGTCCTGACTTTC
cdr3_aa: CASNPKRTSSGANVLTF

cdr3_length: 12
v_call: TRBV10-3
j_call: TRBJ2-2
d_call: -
clone_size: -
cdr3_nt: TGTGCCATCAGCGACTCGACCGGGGAGCTGTTTTTT
cdr3_aa: CAISDSTGELFF

cdr3_length: 17
v_call: TRBV7-7
j_call: TRBJ2-1
d_call: TRBD2
clone_size: -
cdr3_nt: TGTGCCAGCAGCCTACAATCGCCGGGACTAGCGGACAATGAGCAGTTCTTC
cdr3_aa: CASSLQSPGLADNEQFF

cdr3_length: 14
v_call: TRBV27
j_call: TRBJ1-3
d_call: -
clone_size: once
cdr3_nt: TGTGCCAGCAGTCTTGCCGGGACTGGAAACACCATATATTTT
cdr3_aa: CASSLAGTGNTIYF

cdr3_length: 14
v_call: TRBV5-6
j_call: TRBJ2-7
d_call: TRBD1
clone_size: -
cdr3_nt: TGTGCCAGCAGCTACCGGGACAGGGTGAGCGAGCAGTACTTC
cdr3_aa: CASSYRDRVSEQYF

cdr3_length: 15
v_call: TRBV25-1
j_call: TRBJ2-2
d_call: -
clone_size: -
cdr3_nt: TGTGCCAGCATGGGGCGGAGTAGCTGGGCCGGGGAGCTGTTTTTT
cdr3_aa: CASMGRSSWAGELFF

cdr3_length: 16
v_call: TRBV19
j_call: TRBJ2-1
d_call: -
clone_size: -
cdr3_nt: TGTGCCAGTAGCCAAAGGGGACACCTAAGGGGCAATGAGCAGTTCTTC
cdr3_aa: CASSQRGHLRGNEQFF

cdr3_length: 15
v_call: TRBV9
j_call: TRBJ2-5
d_call: TRBD1
clone_size: once
cdr3_nt: TGTGCCAGCAGCGTAGCGGGACAGCTTGGTCGGACCCAGTACTTC
cdr3_aa: CASSVAGQLGRTQYF